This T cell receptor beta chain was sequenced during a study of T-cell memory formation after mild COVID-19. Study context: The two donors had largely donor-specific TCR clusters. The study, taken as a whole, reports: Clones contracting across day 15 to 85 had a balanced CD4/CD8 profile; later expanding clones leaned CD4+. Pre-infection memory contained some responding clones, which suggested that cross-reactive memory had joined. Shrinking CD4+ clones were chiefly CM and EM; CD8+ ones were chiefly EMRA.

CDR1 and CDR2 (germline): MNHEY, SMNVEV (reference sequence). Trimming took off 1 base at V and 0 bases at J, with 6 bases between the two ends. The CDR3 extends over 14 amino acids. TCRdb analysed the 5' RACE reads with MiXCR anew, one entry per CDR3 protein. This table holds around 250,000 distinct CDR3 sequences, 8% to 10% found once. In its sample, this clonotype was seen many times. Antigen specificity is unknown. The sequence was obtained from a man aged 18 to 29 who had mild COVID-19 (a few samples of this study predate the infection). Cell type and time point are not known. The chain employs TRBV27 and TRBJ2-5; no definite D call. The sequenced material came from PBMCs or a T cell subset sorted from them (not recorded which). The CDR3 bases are TGTGCCAGCAGTTTATACGGGTACCAAGAGACCCAGTACTTC. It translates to CASSLYGYQETQYF.